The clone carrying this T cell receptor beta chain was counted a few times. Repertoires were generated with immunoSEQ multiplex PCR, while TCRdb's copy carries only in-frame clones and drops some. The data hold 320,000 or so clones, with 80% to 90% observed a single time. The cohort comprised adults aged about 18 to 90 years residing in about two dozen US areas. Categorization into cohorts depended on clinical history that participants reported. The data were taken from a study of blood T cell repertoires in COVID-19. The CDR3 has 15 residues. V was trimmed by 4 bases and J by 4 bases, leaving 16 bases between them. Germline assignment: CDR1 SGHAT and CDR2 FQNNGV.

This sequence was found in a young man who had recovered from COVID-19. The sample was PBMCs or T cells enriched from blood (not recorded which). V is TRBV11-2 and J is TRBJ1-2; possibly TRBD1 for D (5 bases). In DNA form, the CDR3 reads TGTGCCAGCAGCTCCTCCGGGGGGGGAGGCTATGGCTACACCTTC. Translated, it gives CASSSSGGGGYGYTF.